These 19 T cell receptor beta chains were all obtained from the same sample, sequenced in a study of blood T cell repertoires in COVID-19. The method was immunoSEQ multiplex PCR; TCRdb's version includes in-frame clones alone and lacks a portion of them. The repertoire holds 250,000 to 350,000 clones, approximately 82% seen once, with roughly 1.3% in the top ten. Sequenced input: peripheral blood. The receptors derive from a woman aged 45-60 years with acute or convalescent COVID-19.

The chain recombines TRBV29-1 with TRBJ2-2; D is possibly TRBD1 (6 bases). This CDR3 spans 15 amino acids. Germline V gives CDR1 SQVTM, CDR2 ANQGSEA. V lost 6 bases, J lost 4 bases, and 18 bases lay in between. The CDR3: CSVASHRDITGELFF. For the CDR3, the DNA is TGCAGCGTCGCCTCTCACCGGGACATCACCGGGGAGCTGTTTTTT.

A single count supports this clone. The J gene is TRBJ1-2, the V gene TRBV9; 9 nucleotides line up with TRBD1. J lost 2 bases, V lost 4 bases, and 6 bases had no gene match. CDR3 length equals 15 residues. Germline CDR1 is SGDLS and CDR2 is YYNGEE. The CDR3 nucleotides read TGTGCCAGCAGCCTACAAGGGACAGGGAACTATGGCTACACCTTC. It specifies CASSLQGTGNYGYTF.

The chain carries TRBV5-1 and TRBJ1-1, with a weak D call TRBD1 (5 bases). V lost 0 bases, J lost 2 bases, and 11 bases lay in between. Germline V gene sequence: CDR1 SGHRS, CDR2 YFSETQ. CDR3 size: 15 residues. Here the CDR3 reads CASSLGRGGNTEAFF. CDR3 nucleotides: TGCGCCAGCAGCTTGGGGAGGGGAGGAAACACTGAAGCTTTCTTT.

This clone was seen a handful of times. The genes are TRBV6-6 and TRBJ1-1, with D possibly being TRBD1 (5 bases). This CDR3 spans 14 amino acids. Germline values: CDR1 MNHNY, CDR2 SVGAGI (reference sequence). The germline V and J ends were trimmed by 5 bases and 2 bases, with 12 bases remaining between them. The CDR3 region has the DNA TGTGCCAGCAGTAAAGCGACAGAAAACACTGAAGCTTTCTTT. It codes for CASSKATENTEAFF.

The chain has TRBV19 and TRBJ1-2; the D gene is possibly TRBD1 (6 bases). Germline V gives CDR1 LNHDA, CDR2 SQIVND (reference sequence). The V end lost 4 bases, the J end lost 7 bases, and 10 bases lay between the germline ends. There are 12 residues in the CDR3. DNA for the CDR3: TGTGCCAGTAGTACCAACAGGGTTGGCTACACCTTC. Amino acids: CASSTNRVGYTF.

The V gene is TRBV18, the J gene TRBJ2-1; 14 nucleotides agree with TRBD2. Unmatched junction bases numbered 5, after V lost 6 bases and J lost 7 bases. The CDR3 is 15 amino acids. The V gene's germline CDR1 is KGHSH and CDR2 LQKENI. The DNA of the CDR3 is TGTGCCAGCTCGCGGACTAGCGGGGGGCGTAATGAGCAGTTCTTC. Its protein product is CASSRTSGGRNEQFF. The variable domain in full, with the rest retrieved from reference TRBV18 and TRBJ2-1, is NAGVMQNPRHLVRRRGQEARLRCSPMKGHSHVYWYRQLPEEGLKFMVYLQKENIIDESGMPKERFSAEFPKEGPSILRIQQVVRGDSAAYFCASSRTSGGRNEQFFGPGTRLTVL.

The V gene is TRBV12-3 or TRBV12-4, the J gene TRBJ2-1, with a possible D match to TRBD2 (6 bases). V dropped 5 bases and J dropped 8 bases, with 10 bases sitting between them. This CDR3 has 12 amino acids. The CDR3 DNA reads TGTGCCAGCAGTCCGCGACTAGATGAGCAGTTCTTC. Protein sequence: CASSPRLDEQFF.

The chain has TRBV19 and TRBJ1-1, with a weak D call TRBD1 (6 bases). The CDR3 length is 13 residues. Germline V lookup: CDR1 LNHDA, CDR2 SQIVND (reference sequence). V lost 3 bases and J 1 base, leaving 6 bases between the germline ends. CDR3: CASSMGQNTEAFF. The CDR3 DNA sequence: TGTGCCAGTAGTATGGGACAGAACACTGAAGCTTTCTTT.

V and J are TRBV13 and TRBJ1-4; 8 nucleotides align to TRBD1. V was clipped by 4 bases and J by 0 bases; unmatched bases: 13. The V gene's germline CDR1 is PRHDT and CDR2 FYEKMQ (reference sequence). This CDR3 spans 19 amino acids. The CDR3 DNA sequence: TGTGCCAGCAGCTCCCGACAGGGGTATGCGGGTTCAACTAATGAAAAACTGTTTTTT. It yields the protein CASSSRQGYAGSTNEKLFF. The full variable domain, with the rest looked up from reference TRBV13 and TRBJ1-4, is AAGVIQSPRHLIKEKRETATLKCYPIPRHDTVYWYQQGPGQDPQFLISFYEKMQSDKGSIPDRFSAQQFSDYHSELNMSSLELGDSALYFCASSSRQGYAGSTNEKLFFGSGTQLSVL.

The gene calls are TRBV6-5 and TRBJ1-1; TRBD1 is a possible D gene (6 bases). The CDR3 sequence is 14 residues long. The germline V gene has CDR1 MNHEY and CDR2 SVGAGI. The ends were cut back, 3 bases at V and 5 bases at J, with 13 bases in the middle. The CDR3 sequence: CASSYTEGETEAFF. The CDR3 DNA follows: TGTGCCAGCAGTTATACCGAGGGGGAAACTGAAGCTTTCTTT.

V is TRBV11-2 and J is TRBJ1-6; a weak D match, TRBD1 (6 bases). Per germline, CDR1 SGHAT and CDR2 FQNNGV. CDR3 length equals 16 residues. Trimming removed 5 bases from V and 7 bases from J, with 18 bases in between. Written as DNA, the CDR3 is TGTGCCAGCAGCCGGATGGGTAGACAGGTCAATTCACCCCTCCACTTT. This codes for CASSRMGRQVNSPLHF. Complete variable domain (other parts from reference TRBV11-2 and TRBJ1-6): EAGVAQSPRYKIIEKRQSVAFWCNPISGHATLYWYQQILGQGPKLLIQFQNNGVVDDSQLPKDRFSAERLKGVDSTLKIQPAKLEDSAVYLCASSRMGRQVNSPLHFGNGTRLTVT.

This chain connects TRBV7-2 to TRBJ2-5; no definite D call. Germline V CDR1 and CDR2: SGHTA, FQGNSA. Trimming removed 1 base at V and 5 bases at J, with 11 bases between. The CDR3 length is 14 residues. The CDR3: CASSLGANSETQYF. The CDR3 region has the DNA TGTGCCAGCAGCTTAGGTGCGAACTCGGAGACCCAGTACTTC.

The rearrangement joins TRBV24-1 to TRBJ1-1, with a weak D call TRBD1 (5 bases). Per germline, CDR1 KGHDR and CDR2 SFDVKD. This CDR3 has 14 residues. V lost 2 bases and J lost 0, with 6 bases in between. CDR3 bases: TGTGCCACCAGTGATTCAGGGTTGAACACTGAAGCTTTCTTT. Its protein is CATSDSGLNTEAFF.

This clone was seen only once. The chain uses TRBV6-6 and TRBJ2-7; D is possibly TRBD2 (5 bases). This CDR3 is built from 11 residues. In germline, CDR1 is MNHNY, CDR2 SVGAGI (reference sequence). V dropped 4 bases and J dropped 6 bases, with 7 bases sitting between them. CDR3 bases: TGTGCCAGCAGTTTTCGGGGCGAGCAGTACTTC. Its translation is CASSFRGEQYF.

V gene TRBV5-5 combines with J gene TRBJ2-1, with 7 bases lining up with TRBD1. Looked up from germline, CDR1 is SGHKS and CDR2 is YYEKEE (reference sequence). This CDR3 has 16 amino acids. Trimming cost V 4 bases and J 3 bases; bases outside gene matches: 10. The chain's CDR3 is CASSESTGKSYNEQFF. CDR3 nucleotide sequence: TGTGCCAGCAGCGAGTCGACAGGGAAAAGCTACAATGAGCAGTTCTTC.

The chain uses TRBV30 and TRBJ1-2, with 8 bases lining up with TRBD1. V lost 2 bases, J lost 5 bases, and 1 base stayed unmatched. CDR1 and CDR2 from the germline V gene are GTSNPN and SVGIG (reference sequence). The CDR3 runs to 12 residues. The CDR3 DNA follows: TGTGCCTGGAGTTACAGGGGGTATGGCTACACCTTC. Protein product: CAWSYRGYGYTF.

This clone counts as medium-sized (0.01 to 0.1%). CDR3 amino acids: CASSPDSSNQPQHF. The DNA for the CDR3 is TGTGCCAGCAGCCCCGACAGTAGCAATCAGCCCCAGCATTTT. This chain uses TRBV7-9 with TRBJ1-5; D might be TRBD1 (5 bases). The CDR3 extends over 14 amino acids. Trimming took off 5 bases at V and 0 bases at J, with 8 bases between the two ends. The germline V gene has CDR1 SEHNR and CDR2 FQNEAQ (reference sequence).

The V gene is TRBV6-1, the J gene TRBJ2-7; D might be TRBD1 (7 bases). The germline V gene encodes CDR1 MNHNS and CDR2 SASEGT. V was shortened by 2 bases and J by 6 bases, with 17 bases between the two germline ends. The CDR3 length is 15 residues. CDR3 nucleotides: TGTGCCAGCAGTGAATCAGGGGGGTGGCGTGTCGAGCAGTACTTC. This translates into CASSESGGWRVEQYF.

The chain has TRBV3-1 (or the pseudogene TRBV3-2) and TRBJ2-5, with a tentative D call TRBD1 (6 bases). Germline-derived CDR1 and CDR2 are LGHDT and YNNKEL (reference sequence). The V end lost 3 bases, the J end lost 1 base, and 12 bases lay between the germline ends. CDR3 length equals 15 residues. The CDR3 sequence: CASSQDGQTQETQYF. The CDR3 DNA sequence: TGTGCCAGCAGCCAGGACGGACAGACCCAAGAGACCCAGTACTTC.